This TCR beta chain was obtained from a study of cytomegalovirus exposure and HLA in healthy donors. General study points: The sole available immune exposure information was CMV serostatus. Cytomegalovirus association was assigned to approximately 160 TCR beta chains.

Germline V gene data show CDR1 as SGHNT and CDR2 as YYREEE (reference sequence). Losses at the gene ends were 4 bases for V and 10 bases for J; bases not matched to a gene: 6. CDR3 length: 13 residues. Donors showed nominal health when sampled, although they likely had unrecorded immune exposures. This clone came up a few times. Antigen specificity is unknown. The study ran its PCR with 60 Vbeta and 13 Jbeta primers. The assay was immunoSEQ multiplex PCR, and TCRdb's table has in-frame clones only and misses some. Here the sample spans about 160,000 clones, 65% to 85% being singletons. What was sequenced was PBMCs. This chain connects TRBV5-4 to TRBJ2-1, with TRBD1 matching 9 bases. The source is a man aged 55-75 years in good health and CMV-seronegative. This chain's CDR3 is CASSRDRDGEQFF. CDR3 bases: TGTGCCAGCAGCCGGGACAGGGATGGCGAGCAGTTCTTC.